One sample yielded the 11 T cell receptor beta chains listed below, sequenced in a study of control samples from healthy donors and cancer patients. Clones were read by immunoSEQ multiplex PCR, and TCRdb kept only the in-frame ones, dropping some. The sample includes about 82,000 clones, approximately 94% of them seen just once. The source material was blood. The origin of the receptors is a woman aged 18-30 years in good health.

This chain connects TRBV6-5 to TRBJ1-1; 7 nucleotides line up with TRBD1. V gave up 0 bases and J gave up 3 bases; unmatched junction bases: 7. Germline V gives CDR1 MNHEY, CDR2 SVGAGI. The CDR3 covers 16 residues. CDR3 sequence (DNA): TGTGCCAGCAGTTACTCGAGACAGGGTTTCGACACTGAAGCTTTCTTT. Translated, it gives CASSYSRQGFDTEAFF.

The V gene is TRBV24-1, the J gene TRBJ1-2, with a possible D match to TRBD1 (6 bases). V was trimmed by 6 bases and J by 8 bases, leaving 12 bases between them. Germline assignment: CDR1 KGHDR and CDR2 SFDVKD. The CDR3 sequence is 12 residues long. CDR3 in DNA: TGTGCCACCAGTCTGAGGGGGGCCGGCTACACCTTC. It codes for CATSLRGAGYTF.

The gene calls are TRBV28 and TRBJ1-3; no clear D. Trimming took 6 bases from V and 4 from J, leaving 7 bases between them. The CDR3 runs to 12 residues. The germline CDR1 and CDR2 sequences are MDHEN and SYDVKM. CDR3 sequence: CASRGAGNTIYF. CDR3 bases: TGTGCCAGCAGGGGCGCGGGAAACACCATATATTTT.

This sequence joins TRBV10-2 and TRBJ1-1; no definite D call. V gave up 11 bases and J gave up 3 bases, with 22 bases separating them. The germline V gene has CDR1 WSHSY and CDR2 SAAADI. The CDR3 spans 15 residues. The CDR3 DNA follows: TGCGCCTCGCGTAGGGTAACGGATTGGGACACTGAAGCTTTCTTT. It encodes CASRRVTDWDTEAFF.

As DNA, the CDR3 is TGCGCCAGCAGTGCTTCCAGGGGGCCGAGCTACGAGCAGTACTTC. It codes for CASSASRGPSYEQYF. The chain has TRBV10-2 and TRBJ2-7; the match to TRBD1 covers 8 bases. The CDR3 runs to 15 residues. The germline V gene has CDR1 WSHSY and CDR2 SAAADI. Unmatched junction bases numbered 8, after V lost 4 bases and J lost 3 bases.

This chain connects TRBV18 to TRBJ1-4, with 7 bases fitting TRBD1. J gave up 4 bases and V 2 bases, and 7 bases lay outside the gene matches. Germline V lookup: CDR1 KGHSH, CDR2 LQKENI. The CDR3 is 16 amino acids. DNA for the CDR3: TGTGCCAGCTCACCAGGGACAGAGTCAATTAATGAAAAACTGTTTTTT. Protein sequence: CASSPGTESINEKLFF.

The chain couples TRBV27 to TRBJ1-6; D unclear. Trimming pared 2 bases from V and 10 bases from J, leaving 15 bases between. The germline CDR1 and CDR2 sequences are MNHEY and SMNVEV (reference sequence). CDR3 length: 15 amino acids. Here the CDR3 DNA reads TGTGCCAGCAGTTTAGAGGGCTATCCTAGATCACCCCTCCACTTT. Its protein product is CASSLEGYPRSPLHF.

This chain's CDR3 is CASSFVGRTEAFF. For the CDR3, the DNA is TGTGCCAGCAGTTTTGTGGGACGAACTGAAGCTTTCTTT. This sequence joins TRBV27 and TRBJ1-1, with D perhaps matching TRBD1 (5 bases). Germline V lookup: CDR1 MNHEY, CDR2 SMNVEV (reference sequence). The CDR3 has 13 residues. V shed 3 bases and J shed 5 bases, with 10 bases lying between them.

J is TRBJ1-2 and V is TRBV6-6; D unresolved. The CDR3 consists of 16 residues. The germline CDR1 and CDR2 sequences are MNHNY and SVGAGI (reference sequence). V was trimmed by 0 bases and J by 0 bases, leaving 11 bases between them. The CDR3 coding sequence is TGTGCCAGCAGTTACTCGATAGGTGGAGCTAACTATGGCTACACCTTC. It is translated as CASSYSIGGANYGYTF.

The chain is built from TRBV3-1 (or the pseudogene TRBV3-2) and TRBJ2-1, with 10 bases that match TRBD2. CDR3 length: 15 residues. CDR1 is LGHDT, CDR2 YNNKEL, per germline (reference sequence). After removal of 1 base from V and 7 bases from J, the junction contained 4 bases not matched to a gene. The DNA for the CDR3 is TGTGCCAGCAGCCAAGTCAGCGGGGGGGCTAATGAGCAGTTCTTC. Its translation is CASSQVSGGANEQFF.

V is TRBV7-3 and J is TRBJ1-1; no definite D call. The CDR3 sequence is 16 residues long. Trimming took 0 bases from V and 0 from J, leaving 11 bases between them. Germline assignment: CDR1 SGHTA and CDR2 FQGTGA. The CDR3 reads CASSLTFSGMNTEAFF. The CDR3 bases are TGTGCCAGCAGCTTAACGTTTTCGGGAATGAACACTGAAGCTTTCTTT.